Below are 8 T cell receptor beta chains sequenced from a single sample in a study of response to subunit inactivated influenza vaccine. TCRdb reprocessed the RT-PCR reads via MiXCR and lists one record per CDR3 protein. In the table there are roughly 780,000 distinct CDR3 sequences, about 18% of which are singletons. The input for sequencing was PBMCs from blood, taken more than 4 days after vaccination. The receptor source for this set is a man aged 50-59 years who received an inactivated influenza vaccine.

The table lists this clonotype with a few counts. The chain couples TRBV20-1 to TRBJ2-3; D is uncertain. The CDR3 length is 15 residues. Looked up from germline, CDR1 is DFQATT and CDR2 is SNEGSKA (reference sequence). V gave up 3 bases and J gave up 0 bases, with 13 bases separating them. The CDR3 nucleotides are TGCAGTGCTAGTTTCCGCTGGCTAAGCACAGATACGCAGTATTTT. Protein: CSASFRWLSTDTQYF.

The V gene is TRBV18, the J gene TRBJ2-1, with TRBD2 identical over 9 bases. CDR1 and CDR2 (germline): KGHSH, LQKENI. The V gene end was trimmed by 1 base and the J gene end by 7 bases; junction bases not matched to a gene: 11. CDR3 length: 17 amino acids. CDR3 sequence: CASSPQRASGTFNEQFF. The CDR3 DNA is TGTGCCAGCTCACCACAAAGGGCTAGCGGGACGTTTAATGAGCAGTTCTTC.

The chain recombines TRBV20-1 with TRBJ1-2, with 7 bases lining up with TRBD1. This CDR3 has 13 residues. The junction had 6 bases not matched to a gene; V was cut back by 3 bases and J by 5 bases. Per the germline V gene, CDR1 is DFQATT and CDR2 is SNEGSKA (reference sequence). The CDR3 sequence is CSASSGQNYGYTF. The CDR3 DNA is TGCAGTGCTAGCTCGGGACAGAATTATGGCTACACCTTC.

This clonotype was seen only a few times. The chain recombines TRBV7-9 with TRBJ2-1; D possibly corresponds to TRBD1 (5 bases). Between the trimmed V and J ends, which lost 7 bases and 0 bases, there was a span of 16 bases. The CDR3 totals 16 residues. Per the germline V gene, CDR1 is SEHNR and CDR2 is FQNEAQ (reference sequence). The CDR3 DNA sequence: TGTGCCAGCAATTTACCCTACAGGAGCTCCTACAATGAGCAGTTCTTC. This sequence encodes CASNLPYRSSYNEQFF. The full variable domain, rest sourced from reference TRBV7-9 and TRBJ2-1, is DTGVSQNPRHKITKRGQNVTFRCDPISEHNRLYWYRQTLGQGPEFLTYFQNEAQLEKSRLLSDRFSAERPKGSFSTLEIQRTEQGDSAMYLCASNLPYRSSYNEQFFGPGTRLTVL.

The rearrangement joins TRBV9 to TRBJ2-1, with TRBD2 identical over 7 bases. V was clipped by 3 bases and J by 5 bases; unmatched bases: 2. Germline CDR1 SGDLS, CDR2 YYNGEE. The CDR3 totals 13 residues. The CDR3 region has the DNA TGTGCCAGCAGCGCCCTAGCGGACAATGAGCAGTTCTTC. Its translation is CASSALADNEQFF.

This chain links TRBV15 with TRBJ2-7; 8 nucleotides match TRBD2. Germline trimming cut 11 bases from V and 2 bases from J; bases unmatched to any gene: 11. This CDR3 has 14 amino acids. The germline gives CDR1 LNHNV, CDR2 YYDKDF (reference sequence). CDR3 sequence: CASSSGWEPYEQYF. CDR3 DNA: TGTGCCTCTTCTAGCGGGTGGGAACCCTACGAGCAGTACTTC.

This rearrangement joins TRBV7-6 to TRBJ2-5; weak D call: TRBD1 (6 bases). The V end was cut by 4 bases, the J end by 5 bases, with 14 bases between. CDR1 is SGHVS, CDR2 FNYEAQ, per germline. CDR3 length: 14 residues. CDR3 sequence reads: CASSWSGGGETQYF. The CDR3 nucleotides are TGTGCCAGCAGCTGGAGTGGGGGCGGGGAGACCCAGTACTTC.

This clonotype was picked up a small number of times. The chain has TRBV6-6 and TRBJ2-1; D perhaps matches TRBD1 (5 bases). This CDR3 comprises 13 residues. Germline V gene lookup returns CDR1 MNHNY and CDR2 SVGAGI (reference sequence). V dropped 2 bases and J dropped 7 bases, with 9 bases sitting between them. CDR3 amino acids: CASSYGAGNEQFF. Here the CDR3 DNA reads TGTGCCAGCAGTTACGGGGCCGGGAATGAGCAGTTCTTC.